What follows are 12 T cell receptor beta chains derived from one specimen sequenced in a study of cytomegalovirus exposure and HLA in healthy donors. The PCR had 60 Vbeta and 13 Jbeta primers. Assay: immunoSEQ multiplex PCR; the TCRdb copy retains only in-frame clones and omits some. This repertoire shows roughly 130,000 clones, around three quarters found once; its top ten account for about 2%. What was sequenced was PBMCs. The source is a man aged 18 to 35 in good health and CMV-seronegative.

V is TRBV2 and J is TRBJ2-1; D is perhaps TRBD2 (5 bases). The germline gives CDR1 SNHLY, CDR2 FYNNEI. The V end lost 4 bases, the J end lost 3 bases, and 7 bases lay between the germline ends. The CDR3 totals 13 residues. As DNA, the CDR3 is TGTGCCAGCAGTGGACGGGACTACAATGAGCAGTTCTTC. Translation gives CASSGRDYNEQFF. The full variable domain, completed using reference TRBV2 and TRBJ2-1, is EPEVTQTPSHQVTQMGQEVILRCVPISNHLYFYWYRQILGQKVEFLVSFYNNEISEKSEIFDDQFSVERPDGSNFTLKIRSTKLEDSAMYFCASSGRDYNEQFFGPGTRLTVL.

The chain couples TRBV10-3 to TRBJ1-1; 8 positions match TRBD1. The trim removed 6 bases at V and 0 bases at J, leaving 6 bases unmatched. This CDR3 contains 15 residues. Per germline, CDR1 ENHRY and CDR2 SYGVKD. CDR3 sequence reads: CAISDGQGLNTEAFF. CDR3 in DNA: TGTGCCATCAGCGACGGACAGGGATTGAACACTGAAGCTTTCTTT.

The CDR3 is CASRFHGVNTEAFF. As DNA, the CDR3 is TGTGCCAGTCGATTCCACGGGGTGAACACTGAAGCTTTCTTT. The V call is TRBV18, the J call TRBJ1-1; D is uncertain. This CDR3 comprises 14 residues. Germline loops: CDR1 KGHSH, CDR2 LQKENI. V lost 9 bases and J lost 0, with 14 bases in between.

J is TRBJ1-1 and V is TRBV10-2; D not resolved. The V gene's germline CDR1 is WSHSY and CDR2 SAAADI. V was trimmed by 0 bases and J by 3 bases, leaving 5 bases between them. The CDR3 runs to 13 residues. CDR3 coding DNA: TGCGCCAGCAGTGAGTCTATCGACACTGAAGCTTTCTTT. Its protein product is CASSESIDTEAFF.

The chain uses TRBV14 and TRBJ2-3; D is possibly TRBD2 (6 bases). This CDR3 spans 16 amino acids. Germline lookup yields CDR1 SGHDN and CDR2 FVKESK. Trimming cost V 1 base and J 0 bases, with 11 bases left between them. CDR3 DNA: TGTGCCAGCAGCCAAGGGGCGGGGTCTAGCACAGATACGCAGTATTTT. It is translated as CASSQGAGSSTDTQYF.

The chain links TRBV11-2 to TRBJ2-7; 8 nucleotides agree with TRBD2. Per germline, CDR1 SGHAT and CDR2 FQNNGV. The trim removed 5 bases at V and 2 bases at J, leaving 8 bases unmatched. This CDR3 has 15 amino acids. The CDR3, as DNA: TGTGCCAGCAGCAACGTCAAGCGGGAGCCCTACGAGCAGTACTTC. Translated, it gives CASSNVKREPYEQYF. Full variable domain (missing parts from reference TRBV11-2 and TRBJ2-7): EAGVAQSPRYKIIEKRQSVAFWCNPISGHATLYWYQQILGQGPKLLIQFQNNGVVDDSQLPKDRFSAERLKGVDSTLKIQPAKLEDSAVYLCASSNVKREPYEQYFGPGTRLTVT.

The rearrangement links TRBV7-8 to TRBJ2-1; 8 nucleotides line up with TRBD2. Per the germline V gene, CDR1 is SGHVS and CDR2 is FQNEAQ. CDR3 size: 14 residues. With 8 bases clipped from V and 5 bases from J, the junction kept 8 bases outside the gene matches. The CDR3 reads CASSERERNNEQFF. The CDR3 DNA sequence: TGTGCCAGCTCGGAGCGGGAGAGGAACAATGAGCAGTTCTTC.

On this clone itself: The conserved phenylalanine or tryptophan normally closing the CDR3 is absent here, so this likely arose from a read error. The chain combines TRBV7-9 with TRBJ1-6; perhaps TRBD1 as D (5 bases). Trimming shortened V by 5 bases and J by 8 bases, and 16 bases separated the two germline ends. The CDR3 is 15 amino acids. Germline loops: CDR1 SEHNR, CDR2 FQNEAQ (reference sequence). This CDR3 is CASSPPAGGDSPLHL. CDR3 coding DNA: TGTGCCAGCAGCCCCCCGGCGGGAGGGGATTCACCCCTCCACCTT.

The CDR3 sequence: CASSLPKGDPRFNEQFF. CDR3 coding DNA: TGTGCCAGCAGCCTCCCGAAGGGGGACCCCAGGTTCAATGAGCAGTTCTTC. The V and J genes are TRBV7-2 and TRBJ2-1, with D perhaps TRBD1 (6 bases). CDR1 is SGHTA and CDR2 is FQGNSA in the germline V gene. The length of the CDR3 is 17 residues. Between the trimmed V and J ends, which lost 5 bases and 6 bases, there was a span of 23 bases. The variable domain in full, completed from reference TRBV7-2 and TRBJ2-1, reads GAGVSQSPSNKVTEKGKDVELRCDPISGHTALYWYRQSLGQGLEFLIYFQGNSAPDKSGLPSDRFSAERTGGSVSTLTIQRTQQEDSAVYLCASSLPKGDPRFNEQFFGPGTRLTVL.

The V and J genes are TRBV7-8 and TRBJ2-5; 8 positions agree with TRBD2. With 5 bases clipped from V and 1 base from J, the junction kept 9 bases outside the gene matches. This CDR3 region has 16 residues. Germline values: CDR1 SGHVS, CDR2 FQNEAQ. The CDR3 DNA is TGTGCCAGCAGCGAGGGGACACTAGCGGTCCAAGAGACCCAGTACTTC. Translated, it gives CASSEGTLAVQETQYF.

The chain employs TRBV14 and TRBJ1-4, with D maybe TRBD1 (6 bases). Trimming took 1 base from V and 2 from J, leaving 8 bases between them. There are 15 residues in the CDR3. From germline, CDR1 is SGHDN and CDR2 FVKESK. The CDR3 nucleotides read TGTGCCAGCAGCCAAGCAAGGGGGACTAATGAAAAACTGTTTTTT. It codes for CASSQARGTNEKLFF.

This clone was detected a few times. V and J are TRBV29-1 and TRBJ1-2; 10 nucleotides agree with TRBD1. V shed 1 base, J shed 8 bases, and the junction held 10 bases outside the gene matches. Germline V gives CDR1 SQVTM, CDR2 ANQGSEA. CDR3 length: 15 residues. The CDR3 bases are TGCAGCGTTGAAGTTTGGCAGGGACAGGGGAACGGCTACACCTTC. This translates into CSVEVWQGQGNGYTF.